These 20 T cell receptor beta chains were all obtained from the same sample, sequenced in a study of response to subunit inactivated influenza vaccine. MiXCR, run by TCRdb on the RT-PCR reads, gives a single entry per CDR3 protein. The sample holds about 180,000 distinct CDR3 sequences, approximately 12% seen once. Sequences were derived from CD8+ T cells sorted from PBMCs, sampled roughly 24 months after vaccination. The receptors stem from a man aged 50-75 years who received an inactivated influenza vaccine.

The rearrangement joins TRBV27 to TRBJ1-1; 8 bases align to TRBD1. V shed 9 bases, J shed 4 bases, and the junction held 10 bases outside the gene matches. The CDR3 extends over 14 amino acids. CDR1 is MNHEY and CDR2 is SMNVEV in the germline V gene (reference sequence). CDR3 DNA: TGTGCCAGAACTACAGCAGGGGGCGGCACTGAAGCTTTCTTT. It is translated as CARTTAGGGTEAFF.

The genes are TRBV6-2 or TRBV6-3 and TRBJ2-4; D is undetermined. This CDR3 contains 16 residues. V dropped 0 bases and J dropped 0 bases, with 9 bases sitting between them. Germline CDR1 and CDR2: MNHEY and SVGEGT. CDR3 sequence reads: CASSYSVELAKNIQYF. The CDR3 bases are TGTGCCAGCAGTTACTCGGTAGAACTAGCCAAAAACATTCAGTACTTC.

The V and J genes are TRBV14 and TRBJ2-5, with D possibly being TRBD2 (6 bases). This CDR3 is built from 15 residues. V was pared by 3 bases and J by 4 bases, with 15 bases between. The germline V gene encodes CDR1 SGHDN and CDR2 FVKESK. In DNA form, the CDR3 reads TGTGCCAGCAGCCAGGGCCTGGGGGGTTCAGAGACCCAGTACTTC. It is translated as CASSQGLGGSETQYF.

The chain uses TRBV5-1 and TRBJ2-1; the D is unclear. The CDR3 loop spans 15 amino acids. Germline CDR1 is SGHRS and CDR2 is YFSETQ. Trimming took 0 bases from V and 2 from J, leaving 9 bases between them. In nucleotides, the CDR3 is TGCGCCAGCAGCTTGGGGCAGTTTACCTACAATGAGCAGTTCTTC. It encodes CASSLGQFTYNEQFF.

This clonotype was seen ten or more times. The rearrangement joins TRBV12-3 or TRBV12-4 to TRBJ1-5; 7 nucleotides match TRBD1. J lost 10 bases, V lost 6 bases, and 9 bases had no gene match. The CDR3 totals 13 residues. As DNA, the CDR3 is TGTGCCAGCAGCAACAGGGGTGCCCAACCCCAGCATTTT. It specifies CASSNRGAQPQHF.

CDR3 coding DNA: TGTGCCAGCAGTTTATCGGCCCCTTCAGAGACCCAGTACTTC. This gives the protein CASSLSAPSETQYF. The rearrangement links TRBV27 to TRBJ2-5; D unclear. V lost 0 bases and J 4 bases, leaving 9 bases between the germline ends. The germline V gene encodes CDR1 MNHEY and CDR2 SMNVEV (reference sequence). The CDR3 extends over 14 amino acids.

In this sample, this clonotype turned up many times. This chain uses TRBV2 with TRBJ1-1; D remains ambiguous. The V and J ends lost 1 base and 5 bases respectively, with 11 bases between them. The CDR3 contains 14 residues. Looked up from germline, CDR1 is SNHLY and CDR2 is FYNNEI. Written as DNA, the CDR3 is TGTGCCAGCAGTGAAGTCACATCCCCGACTGAAGCTTTCTTT. Translating gives CASSEVTSPTEAFF.

This clonotype was counted only a few times. The CDR3 DNA reads as TGTGCCAGCAGCAACGTTCGGAGTATCTCCTACGAGCAGTACTTC. This codes for CASSNVRSISYEQYF. V and J are TRBV7-9 and TRBJ2-7; the D is unclear. The V gene's germline CDR1 is SEHNR and CDR2 FQNEAQ (reference sequence). The length of the CDR3 is 15 residues. Trimming took off 5 bases at V and 0 bases at J, with 14 bases between the two ends. Combining the CDR3 with reference TRBV7-9 and TRBJ2-7 gives the whole variable domain DTGVSQNPRHKITKRGQNVTFRCDPISEHNRLYWYRQTLGQGPEFLTYFQNEAQLEKSRLLSDRFSAERPKGSFSTLEIQRTEQGDSAMYLCASSNVRSISYEQYFGPGTRLTVT.

The chain employs TRBV7-8 and TRBJ2-3, with D perhaps matching TRBD1 or TRBD2 (5 bases each). V was trimmed by 0 bases and J by 2 bases, leaving 9 bases between them. CDR3 length equals 15 residues. Germline CDR1 reads SGHVS; CDR2 reads FQNEAQ. The CDR3 DNA is TGTGCCAGCAGCTTAGCGGGGGTCCTCACAGATACGCAGTATTTT. Its translation is CASSLAGVLTDTQYF.

This clonotype came up many times. This rearrangement joins TRBV12-3 or TRBV12-4 to TRBJ2-3; D call uncertain. The germline V and J ends were trimmed by 4 bases and 2 bases, with 10 bases remaining between them. This CDR3 contains 14 residues. CDR3 protein: CASSSAAPTDTQYF. DNA for the CDR3: TGTGCCAGCAGTTCTGCGGCCCCCACAGATACGCAGTATTTT.

This clonotype was found a few times. The chain links TRBV6-1 to TRBJ2-1; 8 nucleotides agree with TRBD1. J gave up 4 bases and V 7 bases, and 6 bases lay outside the gene matches. This CDR3 is 14 amino acids long. Germline V gene data show CDR1 as MNHNS and CDR2 as SASEGT. The DNA of the CDR3 is TGTGCCAGCACCGACAGGGGAAATTACAATGAGCAGTTCTTC. Its protein product is CASTDRGNYNEQFF.

V gene TRBV7-3 combines with J gene TRBJ2-7; 9 nucleotides align to TRBD2. Per the germline V gene, CDR1 is SGHTA and CDR2 is FQGTGA. Trimming removed 1 base from V and 4 bases from J; junction bases left unmatched: 5. The CDR3 is 15 residues long. In DNA form, the CDR3 reads TGTGCCAGCAGCTTAAATGGCGGGAGGGTTTACGAGCAGTACTTC. Protein product: CASSLNGGRVYEQYF.

This clonotype was recorded a few times. V usage is TRBV6-2 or TRBV6-3 and J usage is TRBJ2-7; D unresolved. Per germline, CDR1 MNHEY and CDR2 SVGEGT. V was cut by 0 bases and J by 3 bases, with 15 bases left in between. This CDR3 has 16 residues. The CDR3: CASSYSTSATNYEQYF. The CDR3, as DNA: TGTGCCAGCAGTTACTCGACTTCGGCAACGAACTACGAGCAGTACTTC.

This chain connects TRBV7-7 to TRBJ2-7, with 7 bases fitting TRBD2. The V and J ends lost 5 bases and 4 bases, in that order; junction bases with no gene match: 11. CDR3 size: 15 residues. CDR1 and CDR2 from the germline V gene are SSHAT and FNYEAQ (reference sequence). The chain's CDR3 is CASSPEAGGSYEQYF. The CDR3 DNA sequence: TGTGCCAGCAGCCCCGAGGCTGGCGGGAGTTACGAGCAGTACTTC.

This clonotype was seen repeatedly, ten times or more. The V and J genes are TRBV12-3 or TRBV12-4 and TRBJ1-1; no clear D gene. Deletions cut 6 bases from V and 0 bases from J, with 5 bases between. The CDR3 contains 12 residues. CDR3 coding DNA: TGTGCCAGCAGCTTTTTGAACACTGAAGCTTTCTTT. As protein: CASSFLNTEAFF.

This rearrangement joins TRBV30 to TRBJ1-5, with 10 bases that match TRBD1. The V gene's germline CDR1 is GTSNPN and CDR2 SVGIG (reference sequence). Unmatched junction bases numbered 7, after V lost 5 bases and J lost 6 bases. The CDR3 consists of 14 residues. The CDR3 DNA is TGTGCCTGGGGGACAGGGGCCCTCTCTCAGCCCCAGCATTTT. Translation gives CAWGTGALSQPQHF.

At least ten counts were recorded for this clonotype. The chain has TRBV20-1 and TRBJ1-1; 8 bases are a match to TRBD1. Germline values: CDR1 DFQATT, CDR2 SNEGSKA (reference sequence). The V segment lost 5 bases and the J segment 3 bases; nucleotides outside the gene matches: 5. CDR3 length: 13 residues. CDR3 DNA sequence: TGCAGTGCTGACAGGGGACGGTACACTGAAGCTTTCTTT. Protein: CSADRGRYTEAFF.

In its sample, this clonotype was seen a few times. The V call is TRBV4-3, the J call TRBJ1-6, with D tentatively TRBD1 (5 bases). Germline V lookup: CDR1 LGHNA, CDR2 YSLEER. The germline V and J ends were trimmed by 1 base and 3 bases, with 10 bases remaining between them. The CDR3 has 16 residues. The CDR3 here is CASSQGIGVYNSPLHF. Written as DNA, the CDR3 is TGCGCCAGCAGCCAAGGAATAGGGGTCTATAATTCACCCCTCCACTTT.

This sequence joins TRBV7-9 and TRBJ1-5; D ambiguous. The CDR3 spans 12 residues. V lost 3 bases, J lost 6 bases, and 6 bases lay in between. Germline lookup yields CDR1 SEHNR and CDR2 FQNEAQ (reference sequence). The CDR3 nucleotides read TGTGCCAGCAGCTTCAATTCTCAGCCCCAGCATTTT. Protein product: CASSFNSQPQHF. Full variable domain (missing parts from reference TRBV7-9 and TRBJ1-5): DTGVSQNPRHKITKRGQNVTFRCDPISEHNRLYWYRQTLGQGPEFLTYFQNEAQLEKSRLLSDRFSAERPKGSFSTLEIQRTEQGDSAMYLCASSFNSQPQHFGDGTRLSIL.

Only a few counts were recorded for this clonotype. The rearrangement joins TRBV20-1 to TRBJ2-1, with D unresolved. The CDR3 runs 15 residues. Germline CDR1 is DFQATT and CDR2 is SNEGSKA (reference sequence). Trimming took off 0 bases at V and 0 bases at J, with 9 bases between the two ends. The CDR3 DNA sequence: TGCAGTGCTAGAGATAAGCTAGGCTCCTACAATGAGCAGTTCTTC. This translates into CSARDKLGSYNEQFF.